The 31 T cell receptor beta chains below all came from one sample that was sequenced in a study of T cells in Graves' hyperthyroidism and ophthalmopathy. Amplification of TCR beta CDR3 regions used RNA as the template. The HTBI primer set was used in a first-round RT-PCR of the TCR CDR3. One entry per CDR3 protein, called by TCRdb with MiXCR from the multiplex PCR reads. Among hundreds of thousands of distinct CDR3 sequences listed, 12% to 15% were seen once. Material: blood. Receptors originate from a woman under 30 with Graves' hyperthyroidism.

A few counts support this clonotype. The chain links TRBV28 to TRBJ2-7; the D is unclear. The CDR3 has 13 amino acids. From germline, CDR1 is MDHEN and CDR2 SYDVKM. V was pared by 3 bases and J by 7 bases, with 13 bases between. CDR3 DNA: TGTGCCAGCAGTTTGACGGTCGAGAGTGAGCAGTACTTC. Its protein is CASSLTVESEQYF.

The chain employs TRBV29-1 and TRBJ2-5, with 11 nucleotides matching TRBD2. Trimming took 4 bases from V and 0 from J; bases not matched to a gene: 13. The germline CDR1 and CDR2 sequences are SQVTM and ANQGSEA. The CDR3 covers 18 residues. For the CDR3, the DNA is TGCAGCGTTGCCCCACTAGCGGGAGTCCCCCATGACCAAGAGACCCAGTACTTC. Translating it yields CSVAPLAGVPHDQETQYF.

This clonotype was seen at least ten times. The CDR3 nucleotides read TGTGCCAGCAGTTCCAGGACAGGGTTCAACACCGGGGAGCTGTTTTTT. This codes for CASSSRTGFNTGELFF. V and J are TRBV6-5 and TRBJ2-2; TRBD1 aligns across 8 bases. From germline, CDR1 is MNHEY and CDR2 SVGAGI. After removal of 4 bases from V and 2 bases from J, the junction contained 6 bases not matched to a gene. This CDR3 has 16 amino acids.

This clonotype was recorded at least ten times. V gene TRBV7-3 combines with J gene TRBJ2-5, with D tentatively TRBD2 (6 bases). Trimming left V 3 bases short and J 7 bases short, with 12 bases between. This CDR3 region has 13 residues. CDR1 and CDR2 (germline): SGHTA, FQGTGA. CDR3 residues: CASSFGLSGTQYF. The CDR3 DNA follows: TGTGCCAGCAGCTTCGGACTATCGGGGACCCAGTACTTC.

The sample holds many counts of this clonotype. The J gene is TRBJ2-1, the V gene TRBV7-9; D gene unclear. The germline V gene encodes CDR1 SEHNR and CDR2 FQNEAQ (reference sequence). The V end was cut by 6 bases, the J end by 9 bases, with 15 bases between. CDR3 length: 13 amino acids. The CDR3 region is CASRNLKGSEQFF. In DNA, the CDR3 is TGTGCCAGCAGAAACCTTAAAGGATCTGAGCAGTTCTTC.

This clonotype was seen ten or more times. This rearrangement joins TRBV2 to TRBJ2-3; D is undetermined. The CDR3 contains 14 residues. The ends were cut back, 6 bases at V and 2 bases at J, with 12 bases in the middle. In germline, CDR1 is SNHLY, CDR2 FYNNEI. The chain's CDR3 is CASSLFRPTDTQYF. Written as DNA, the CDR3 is TGTGCCAGCAGCCTGTTTCGGCCCACAGATACGCAGTATTTT.

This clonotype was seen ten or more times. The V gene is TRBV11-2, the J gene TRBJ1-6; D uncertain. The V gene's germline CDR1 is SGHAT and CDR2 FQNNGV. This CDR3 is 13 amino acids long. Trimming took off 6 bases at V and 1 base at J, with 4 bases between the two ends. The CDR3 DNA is TGTGCCAGCAGACAGTCCTATAATTCACCCCTCCACTTT. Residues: CASRQSYNSPLHF.

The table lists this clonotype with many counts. DNA of the CDR3: TGCGCCAGCAGCAACCATCTGGCCTACGAGCAGTACTTC. It yields the protein CASSNHLAYEQYF. The chain joins TRBV5-1 to TRBJ2-7; D gene ambiguous. V was shortened by 4 bases and J by 2 bases, with 10 bases between the two germline ends. The V gene's germline CDR1 is SGHRS and CDR2 YFSETQ. The CDR3 consists of 13 residues.

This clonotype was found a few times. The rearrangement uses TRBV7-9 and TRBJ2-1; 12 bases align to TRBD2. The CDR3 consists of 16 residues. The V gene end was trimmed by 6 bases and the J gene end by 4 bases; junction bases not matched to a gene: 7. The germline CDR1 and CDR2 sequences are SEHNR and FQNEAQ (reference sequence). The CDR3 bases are TGTGCCAGCAGTTTCATCGGGACTAGCGGGTACAATGAGCAGTTCTTC. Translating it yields CASSFIGTSGYNEQFF.

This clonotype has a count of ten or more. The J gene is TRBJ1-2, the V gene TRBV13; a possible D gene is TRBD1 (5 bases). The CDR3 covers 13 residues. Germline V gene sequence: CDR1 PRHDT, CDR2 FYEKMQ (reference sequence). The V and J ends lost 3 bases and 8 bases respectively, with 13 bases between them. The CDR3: CASSFLGARGYTF. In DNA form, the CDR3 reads TGTGCCAGCAGCTTTCTAGGGGCAAGGGGCTACACCTTC.

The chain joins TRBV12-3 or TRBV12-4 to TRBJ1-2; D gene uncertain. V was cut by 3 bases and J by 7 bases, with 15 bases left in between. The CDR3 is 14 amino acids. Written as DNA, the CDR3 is TGTGCCAGCAGTTTGACACAATCATCCTGTGGCTACACCTTC. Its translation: CASSLTQSSCGYTF.

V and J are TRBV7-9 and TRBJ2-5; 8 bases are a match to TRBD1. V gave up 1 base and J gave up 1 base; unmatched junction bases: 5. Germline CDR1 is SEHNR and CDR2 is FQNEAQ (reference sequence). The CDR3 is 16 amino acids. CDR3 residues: CASSLVVRGRQETQYF. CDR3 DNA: TGTGCCAGCAGCTTAGTAGTCAGGGGGCGCCAAGAGACCCAGTACTTC.

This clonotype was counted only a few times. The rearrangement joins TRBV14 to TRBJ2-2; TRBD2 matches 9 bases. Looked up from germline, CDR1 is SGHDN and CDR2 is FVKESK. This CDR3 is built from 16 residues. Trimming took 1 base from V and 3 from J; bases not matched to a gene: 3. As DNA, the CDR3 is TGTGCCAGCAGCCAAGGCCTAGCGGGATACACCGGGGAGCTGTTTTTT. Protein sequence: CASSQGLAGYTGELFF.

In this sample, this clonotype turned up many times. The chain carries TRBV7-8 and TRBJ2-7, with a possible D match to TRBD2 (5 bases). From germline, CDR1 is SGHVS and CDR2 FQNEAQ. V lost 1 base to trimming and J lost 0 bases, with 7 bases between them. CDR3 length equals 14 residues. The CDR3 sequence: CASSLDAGSYEQYF. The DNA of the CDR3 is TGTGCCAGCAGCTTAGATGCGGGCTCCTACGAGCAGTACTTC.

CDR3 DNA sequence: TGCGCCAGCAGCCAAGGTTATGAAGCCTCCTACGAGCAGTACTTC. Residues: CASSQGYEASYEQYF. The chain uses TRBV4-3 and TRBJ2-7; D call uncertain. Deletions cut 1 base from V and 0 bases from J, with 10 bases between. The germline gives CDR1 LGHNA, CDR2 YSLEER. The CDR3 has 15 residues.

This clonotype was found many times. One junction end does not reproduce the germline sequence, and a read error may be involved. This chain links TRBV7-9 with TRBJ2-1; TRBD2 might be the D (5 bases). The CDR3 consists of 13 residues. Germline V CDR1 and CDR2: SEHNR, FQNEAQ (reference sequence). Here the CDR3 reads CASSLAPYNEQFF. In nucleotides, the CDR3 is TGTGCCAGCAGCCTAGCCCCCTACAATGAGCAGTTCTTC.

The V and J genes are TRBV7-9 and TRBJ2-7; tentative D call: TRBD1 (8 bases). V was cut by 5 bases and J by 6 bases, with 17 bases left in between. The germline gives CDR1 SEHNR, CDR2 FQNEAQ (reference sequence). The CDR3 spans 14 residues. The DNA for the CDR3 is TGTGCCAGCAGCCCGAGGGGAGGGACAGGCGAGCAGTACTTC. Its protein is CASSPRGGTGEQYF.

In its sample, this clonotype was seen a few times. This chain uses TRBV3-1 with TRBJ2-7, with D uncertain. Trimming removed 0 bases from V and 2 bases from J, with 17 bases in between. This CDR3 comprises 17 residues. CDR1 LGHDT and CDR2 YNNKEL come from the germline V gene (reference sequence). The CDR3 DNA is TGTGCCAGCAGCCAAGATCTTGTTATAGGGTACCCCTACGAGCAGTACTTC. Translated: CASSQDLVIGYPYEQYF.

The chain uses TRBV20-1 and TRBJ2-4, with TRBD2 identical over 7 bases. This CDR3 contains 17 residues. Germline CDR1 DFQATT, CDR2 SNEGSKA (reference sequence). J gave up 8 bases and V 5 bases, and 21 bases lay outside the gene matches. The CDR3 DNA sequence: TGCAGTGCTGGGGTAGGAGTACGCCCGGGGGGAGTTGACATTCAGTACTTC. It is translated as CSAGVGVRPGGVDIQYF.

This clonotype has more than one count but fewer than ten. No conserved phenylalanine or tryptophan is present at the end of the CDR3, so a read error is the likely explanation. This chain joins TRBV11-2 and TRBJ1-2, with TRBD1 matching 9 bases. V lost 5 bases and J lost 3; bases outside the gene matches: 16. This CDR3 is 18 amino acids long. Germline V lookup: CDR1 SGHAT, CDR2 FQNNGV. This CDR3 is CASSPFYSGTGSYYGYTL. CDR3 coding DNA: TGTGCCAGCAGCCCTTTTTACTCCGGGACAGGGTCCTACTATGGCTACACCCTC.

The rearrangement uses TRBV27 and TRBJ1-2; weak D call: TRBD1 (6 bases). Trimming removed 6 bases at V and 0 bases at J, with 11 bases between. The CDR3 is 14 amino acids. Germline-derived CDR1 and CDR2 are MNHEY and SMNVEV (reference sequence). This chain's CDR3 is CASRQQGSNYGYTF. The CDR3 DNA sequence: TGTGCCAGCAGGCAACAGGGTTCTAACTATGGCTACACCTTC.

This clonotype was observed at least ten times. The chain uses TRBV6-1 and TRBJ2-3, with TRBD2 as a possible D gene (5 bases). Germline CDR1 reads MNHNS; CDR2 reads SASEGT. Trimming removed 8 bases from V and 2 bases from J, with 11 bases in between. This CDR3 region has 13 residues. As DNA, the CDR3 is TGTGCCAGCCTGGACTCCACCACAGATACGCAGTATTTT. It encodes CASLDSTTDTQYF.

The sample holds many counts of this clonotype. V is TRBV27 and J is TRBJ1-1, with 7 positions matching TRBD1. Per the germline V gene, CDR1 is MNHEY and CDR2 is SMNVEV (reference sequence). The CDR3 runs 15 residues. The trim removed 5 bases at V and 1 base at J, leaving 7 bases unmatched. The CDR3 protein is CASSPPGQTNTEAFF. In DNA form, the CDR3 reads TGTGCCAGCAGTCCCCCGGGACAGACGAACACTGAAGCTTTCTTT.

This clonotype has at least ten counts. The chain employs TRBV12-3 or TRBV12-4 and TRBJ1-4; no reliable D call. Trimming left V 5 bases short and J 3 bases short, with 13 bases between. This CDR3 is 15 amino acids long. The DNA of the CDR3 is TGTGCCAGCAGTCCCTCGGTCAGATCTAATGAAAAACTGTTTTTT. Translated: CASSPSVRSNEKLFF.

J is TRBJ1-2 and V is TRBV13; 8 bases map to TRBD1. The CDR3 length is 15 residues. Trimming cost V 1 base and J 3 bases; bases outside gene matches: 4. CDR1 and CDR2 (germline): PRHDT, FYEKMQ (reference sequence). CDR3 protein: CASSLASGGDYGYTF. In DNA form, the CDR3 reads TGTGCCAGCAGCTTAGCCTCAGGGGGCGACTATGGCTACACCTTC.

CDR3 amino acids: CASSLGRTSSETQYF. In DNA, the CDR3 is TGTGCCAGCAGCTTAGGAAGGACTAGTAGTGAGACCCAGTACTTC. J is TRBJ2-5 and V is TRBV7-8, with 7 bases identical to TRBD2. V was pared by 1 base and J by 5 bases, with 7 bases of the junction left unmatched. The CDR3 loop spans 15 amino acids. The germline V gene encodes CDR1 SGHVS and CDR2 FQNEAQ. The full variable domain, its missing parts supplied by reference TRBV7-8 and TRBJ2-5, is GAGVSQSPRYKVAKRGQDVALRCDPISGHVSLFWYQQALGQGPEFLTYFQNEAQLDKSGLPSDRFFAERPEGSVSTLKIQRTQQEDSAVYLCASSLGRTSSETQYFGPGTRLLVL.

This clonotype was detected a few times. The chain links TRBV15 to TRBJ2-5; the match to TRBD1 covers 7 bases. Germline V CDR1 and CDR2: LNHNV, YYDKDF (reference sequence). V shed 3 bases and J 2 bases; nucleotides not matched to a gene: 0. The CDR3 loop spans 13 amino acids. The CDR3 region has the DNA TGTGCCACCAGCAGGGGACAGCAAGAGACCCAGTACTTC. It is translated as CATSRGQQETQYF.

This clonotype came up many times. The CDR3 region is CSVDEPSGPTDTQYF. CDR3 nucleotide sequence: TGCAGCGTTGACGAACCTAGCGGCCCCACAGATACGCAGTATTTT. The V and J genes are TRBV29-1 and TRBJ2-3; 7 bases are shared with TRBD2. CDR3 size: 15 residues. The V gene end was trimmed by 3 bases and the J gene end by 2 bases; junction bases not matched to a gene: 8. Per the germline V gene, CDR1 is SQVTM and CDR2 is ANQGSEA.

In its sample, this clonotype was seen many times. The CDR3 loop reads CASKGRGQGSSYEQYF. The CDR3 DNA reads as TGTGCCAGCAAAGGAAGGGGACAGGGGAGCTCCTACGAGCAGTACTTC. The V gene is TRBV2, the J gene TRBJ2-7, with 10 nucleotides matching TRBD1. Germline CDR1 and CDR2: SNHLY and FYNNEI. Trimming removed 7 bases from V and 0 bases from J; junction bases left unmatched: 9. This CDR3 contains 16 residues.

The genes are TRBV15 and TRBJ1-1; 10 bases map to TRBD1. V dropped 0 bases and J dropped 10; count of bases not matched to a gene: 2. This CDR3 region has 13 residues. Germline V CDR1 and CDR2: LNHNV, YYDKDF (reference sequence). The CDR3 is CATSRDGTGVAFF. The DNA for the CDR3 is TGTGCCACCAGCAGAGATGGGACAGGGGTAGCTTTCTTT.

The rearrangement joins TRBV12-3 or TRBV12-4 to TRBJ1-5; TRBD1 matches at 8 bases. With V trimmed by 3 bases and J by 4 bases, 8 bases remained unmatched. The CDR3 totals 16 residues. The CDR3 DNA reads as TGTGCCAGCAGTTTTTTGGGGACAGGATTAAATCAGCCCCAGCATTTT. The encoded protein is CASSFLGTGLNQPQHF.